This T cell receptor (beta chain) stems from a study of technical replicates of blood from several donors. TCRdb keeps only in-frame clones here, not all; method: immunoSEQ multiplex PCR. The sample lists around 95,000 clones; 94% were seen once. The germline gives CDR1 ENHRY, CDR2 SYGVKD. This CDR3 spans 15 amino acids. The germline V and J ends were trimmed by 4 bases and 0 bases, with 13 bases remaining between them. The sequence was obtained from a human donor in good health. Source material: T cells isolated from PBMCs. The J gene is TRBJ2-7, the V gene TRBV10-3; D remains ambiguous. The CDR3 is CAISVGLESSYEQYF. The CDR3 bases are TGTGCCATCAGTGTCGGGTTGGAGAGCTCCTACGAGCAGTACTTC.